A single sample gave rise to the 3 T cell receptor beta chains below, sequenced in a study of neoadjuvant anti-PD-1 for oral cavity cancer. Generated by immunoSEQ multiplex PCR, the TCRdb table keeps only in-frame clones and is missing some. Of 75,000 to 100,000 clones in the sample, approximately 80% were seen once. The sample consisted of PBMCs, taken before nivolumab (anti-PD-1) treatment. The source of these receptors is a person between 40 and 85 years old with oral cavity squamous cell carcinoma.

The J gene is TRBJ2-2, the V gene TRBV6-6; D is unresolved. Trimming pared 8 bases from V and 4 bases from J, leaving 14 bases between. The germline V gene has CDR1 MNHNY and CDR2 SVGAGI (reference sequence). The CDR3 spans 14 residues. This CDR3 is CASSPRVSTGELFF. DNA for the CDR3: TGTGCCAGCTCCCCCCGGGTGAGCACCGGGGAGCTGTTTTTT.

The chain has TRBV5-1 and TRBJ2-3; a possible D gene is TRBD2 (5 bases). The CDR3 is made up of 15 amino acids. Germline V CDR1 and CDR2: SGHRS, YFSETQ. V shed 0 bases and J shed 1 base, with 9 bases lying between them. CDR3 region: CASSLGRMGTDTQYF. The CDR3 DNA is TGCGCCAGCAGCTTGGGGAGGATGGGCACAGATACGCAGTATTTT.

The chain combines TRBV5-1 with TRBJ2-7; D unclear. The V gene lost 2 bases and the J gene lost 0 bases, with 12 bases spanning the gap. The CDR3 has 15 amino acids. Per the germline V gene, CDR1 is SGHRS and CDR2 is YFSETQ. As DNA, the CDR3 is TGCGCCAGCAGCTTTTACCTTCCCAACTCCTACGAGCAGTACTTC. Translated: CASSFYLPNSYEQYF.